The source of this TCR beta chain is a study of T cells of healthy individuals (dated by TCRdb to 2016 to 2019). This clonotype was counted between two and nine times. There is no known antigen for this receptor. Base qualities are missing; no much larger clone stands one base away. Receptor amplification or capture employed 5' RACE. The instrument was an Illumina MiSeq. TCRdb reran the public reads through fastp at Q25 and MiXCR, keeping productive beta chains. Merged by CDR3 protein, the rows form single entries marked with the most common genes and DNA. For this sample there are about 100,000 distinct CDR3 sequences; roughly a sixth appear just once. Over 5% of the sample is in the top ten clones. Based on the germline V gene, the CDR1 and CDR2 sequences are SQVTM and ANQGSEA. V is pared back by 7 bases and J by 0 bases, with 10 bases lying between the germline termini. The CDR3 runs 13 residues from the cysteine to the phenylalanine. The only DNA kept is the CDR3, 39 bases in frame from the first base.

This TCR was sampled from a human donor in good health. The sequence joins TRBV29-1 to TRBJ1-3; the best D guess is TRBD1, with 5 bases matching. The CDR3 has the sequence CSAWTSSGNTIYF. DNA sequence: TGCAGCGCCTGGACAAGCTCTGGAAACACCATATATTTT.